This is a list of T cell receptor beta chains from one sample in a study of metastatic and nonmetastatic thyroid tumors. TCRdb re-called clones via MiXCR from the PCR reads. The sample has some 20,000 clones; around a fifth are singletons. Sample: tumor tissue. The receptors were gathered from a female donor with papillary thyroid cancer or a benign thyroid nodule (not recorded which). Some clones in this sample may be carry-over from other donors' samples. The CDR3 runs from the conserved cysteine through the conserved F or W. The D gene is left open where the match is weak. Clone size appears in some rows only: once, few, many, or a class for an expanded clone.

>TRBV10-3|NA|NA|TRBJ1-5
TGTGCCATCAGTGAGTCGATTACAGGGAACGATCAGCCCCAGCATTTT
CAISESITGNDQPQHF
>TRBV9|NA|NA|TRBJ2-3
TGTGGCAGCAGTGTAGTTGGTGGAGTTGGGACAGATACGCAGTATTTT
CGSSVVGGVGTDTQYF
>TRBV5-7|NA|NA|TRBJ1-5
TGTGCCATCAGGGACGGGGGCAATAGCAATCATCCCCAGCATTTT
CAIRDGGNSNHPQHF
>TRBV30|NA|NA|TRBJ2-7
TGTGCCTGGAGCTCACTAAGGCACGAACAGTACTTC
CAWSSLRHEQYF
>TRBV9|NA|NA|TRBJ2-1
TGTGCCAGCAGCGTAGGAGGATTAGTGCAGAATGAGCAGTTCTTC
CASSVGGLVQNEQFF
>TRBV20-1|NA|NA|TRBJ2-4
TGCAGTGCCCCCCCGCTCGGCCAGGGATTTTTAGCCAAAAACATTCAGTACTTC
CSAPPLGQGFLAKNIQYF
>TRBV2|many|NA|TRBJ2-6
TGTGCCAGCAGTGAAGTGAGGTCAGAGACTGGGGCCAACGTCCTGACTTTC
CASSEVRSETGANVLTF
>TRBV28|medium-sized|NA|TRBJ2-7
TGTGCCAGCAGACGAGTCCTGAGTGCTACACCTTACGAGCAGTACTTC
CASRRVLSATPYEQYF
>TRBV7-2|NA|NA|TRBJ2-2
TGTGCCAGCAGCTTATCGTACAGGGCGAACACCGGGGAGCTGTTTTTT
CASSLSYRANTGELFF
>TRBV9|NA|NA|TRBJ2-2
TGTGCCAGCAGCTACGGGAACACCGGGGAGCTGTTTTTT
CASSYGNTGELFF
>TRBV9|many|TRBD2|TRBJ2-5
TGTGCCAGCAGCGTCCAAAGCGGGAGTAGATGGGAGACCCAGTACTTC
CASSVQSGSRWETQYF
>TRBV6-1|NA|TRBD1|TRBJ1-1
TGTGCCAGCAGCTCGAAGGGGGCCACTGAAGCTTTCTTT
CASSSKGATEAFF
>TRBV30|once|NA|TRBJ2-1
TGTGCCTGGATGCGGGACTCCTACAATGAGCAGTTCTTC
CAWMRDSYNEQFF
>TRBV7-2|NA|NA|TRBJ2-5
TGTGCCAGCAGCTTAGTTTGGGGGGCTCGAGAGACCCAGTACTTC
CASSLVWGARETQYF
>TRBV20-1|medium-sized|NA|TRBJ1-2
TGCAGTGCTAGTAGTTCTACAGCTGCTAACTATGGCTACACCTTC
CSASSSTAANYGYTF
>TRBV28|NA|NA|TRBJ1-1
TGTGCCAGCAGACTTCTAGGGGCAGGGGAGACTGAAGCTTTCTTT
CASRLLGAGETEAFF
>TRBV19|NA|TRBD1|TRBJ1-1
TGTGCCAGTCAAGACACAGGGGGAGATACTGAAGCTTTCTTT
CASQDTGGDTEAFF